Listed here are 10 T cell receptor beta chains from one sample, sequenced in a study of blood T cells in healthy people across ages. It was with a sample-barcoded 5' primer and a J-beta primer mix that a second PCR of roughly 7 to 12 cycles was run. TCRdb reprocessed the 5' RACE reads via MiXCR and lists one record per CDR3 protein. This sample has over 1.5 million distinct CDR3 sequences, with 49% found just once. Sequences were obtained from blood. The source is a woman aged 40-49 years in good health.

V is TRBV24-1 and J is TRBJ2-1; D is perhaps TRBD1 (5 bases). The V and J ends lost 2 bases and 4 bases respectively, with 11 bases between them. The CDR3 consists of 15 residues. Germline loops: CDR1 KGHDR, CDR2 SFDVKD. In DNA form, the CDR3 reads TGTGCCACCAGTGATTCCACGGACAATTACAATGAGCAGTTCTTC. Its protein is CATSDSTDNYNEQFF.

The rearrangement joins TRBV4-3 to TRBJ2-3, with 9 bases identical to TRBD2. Germline V CDR1 and CDR2: LGHNA, YSLEER. This CDR3 is 19 amino acids long. Unmatched junction bases numbered 17, after V lost 0 bases and J lost 7 bases. As DNA, the CDR3 is TGCGCCAGCAGCCAAGATGTTAAGCGGGGGGCAGGCAGGGGGTATACGCAGTATTTT. Its translation: CASSQDVKRGAGRGYTQYF.

The chain couples TRBV12-3 or TRBV12-4 to TRBJ1-6; D unclear. The CDR3 consists of 17 residues. V was pared by 5 bases and J by 5 bases, with 19 bases between. Here the CDR3 reads CASSPRPPTLNNSPLHF. The DNA of the CDR3 is TGTGCCAGCAGTCCCCGGCCCCCCACATTAAATAATTCACCCCTCCACTTT.

The rearrangement joins TRBV12-3 or TRBV12-4 to TRBJ2-7; D gene unclear. This CDR3 contains 14 residues. Trimming removed 3 bases from V and 2 bases from J, with 11 bases in between. In DNA, the CDR3 is TGTGCCAGCAGTTTCGGTCATGGTGCCTACGAGCAGTACTTC. Translated, it gives CASSFGHGAYEQYF.

A few counts support this clonotype. The rearrangement joins TRBV6-6 to TRBJ2-3; the D is unclear. The CDR3 has 13 residues. Germline CDR1 MNHNY, CDR2 SVGAGI (reference sequence). V was clipped by 2 bases and J by 3 bases, with 6 bases between them. CDR3 DNA: TGTGCCAGCAGTTACGTCACGACAGATACGCAGTATTTT. Protein: CASSYVTTDTQYF.

The count of this clonotype is one. The junction and the germline gene differ at one end; a read error may be behind it. The chain links TRBV7-2 to TRBJ2-3; TRBD1 matches at 7 bases. Germline CDR1 reads SGHTA; CDR2 reads FQGNSA. The CDR3 spans 16 residues. The CDR3 bases are TGTGCCGGCAGCTTAGCGAGAGGGCAGGGGGCAGATACGCAGTATTTT. Amino acids: CAGSLARGQGADTQYF.

Only a few counts were recorded for this clonotype. The chain couples TRBV4-1 to TRBJ2-7, with 9 positions matching TRBD1. The better agreement between TRBJ2-5 and the DNA end casts doubt on the J call. The CDR3 is made up of 16 amino acids. Germline assignment: CDR1 MGHRA and CDR2 YSYEKL. CDR3 amino acids: CASSQEAGTGRETQYF. CDR3 DNA sequence: TGCGCCAGCAGCCAAGAAGCCGGGACAGGGCGAGAGACCCAGTACTTC.

V is TRBV28 and J is TRBJ1-5; D is unresolved. Germline V gene data show CDR1 as MDHEN and CDR2 as SYDVKM. The CDR3 totals 17 residues. V lost 2 bases and J 0 bases, leaving 14 bases between the germline ends. CDR3 in amino acids: CASSLGPRPYSNQPQHF. The CDR3 DNA is TGTGCCAGCAGTTTAGGGCCCAGGCCTTATAGCAATCAGCCCCAGCATTTT.

This rearrangement joins TRBV28 to TRBJ2-6; D is ambiguous. V was pared by 5 bases and J by 0 bases, with 14 bases between. Germline CDR1 is MDHEN and CDR2 is SYDVKM. This CDR3 has 17 amino acids. This CDR3 reads CASSRLSRISGANVLTF. The CDR3 DNA sequence: TGTGCCAGCAGTCGTCTGTCTCGGATCTCTGGGGCCAACGTCCTGACTTTC.

The rearrangement links TRBV5-6 to TRBJ2-1, with 12 bases aligning to TRBD2. This CDR3 region has 17 residues. V shed 3 bases, J shed 7 bases, and the junction held 11 bases outside the gene matches. CDR1 and CDR2 from the germline V gene are SGHDT and YYEEEE. The CDR3 here is CASSSYYNLAGGNEQFF. The CDR3, as DNA: TGTGCCAGCAGCTCGTACTATAATCTAGCGGGGGGGAATGAGCAGTTCTTC. The full variable domain, in which reference TRBV5-6 and TRBJ2-1 provide the parts outside the CDR3, is DAGVTQSPTHLIKTRGQQVTLRCSPKSGHDTVSWYQQALGQGPQFIFQYYEEEERQRGNFPDRFSGHQFPNYSSELNVNALLLGDSALYLCASSSYYNLAGGNEQFFGPGTRLTVL.